This T cell receptor beta chain was captured in a study of cytomegalovirus exposure and HLA in healthy donors. Germline V gives CDR1 GTSNPN, CDR2 SVGIG (reference sequence). There are 13 residues in the CDR3. J was trimmed by 6 bases and V by 5 bases; bases with no gene match: 5. In the PCR, 60 Vbeta and 13 Jbeta primers were used. The repertoire was sequenced with immunoSEQ multiplex PCR; TCRdb's copy has only in-frame clones and lacks some. The sample data list tens of thousands of clones. Source material: PBMCs. The clonotype comes from a man aged 40-55 years in good health and CMV-seronegative. The V gene is TRBV30, the J gene TRBJ1-5; 9 bases are a match to TRBD1. The CDR3 DNA reads TGTGCCTGGTCAGACAGGGGGTTTCAGCCCCAGCATTTT. Its translation is CAWSDRGFQPQHF.